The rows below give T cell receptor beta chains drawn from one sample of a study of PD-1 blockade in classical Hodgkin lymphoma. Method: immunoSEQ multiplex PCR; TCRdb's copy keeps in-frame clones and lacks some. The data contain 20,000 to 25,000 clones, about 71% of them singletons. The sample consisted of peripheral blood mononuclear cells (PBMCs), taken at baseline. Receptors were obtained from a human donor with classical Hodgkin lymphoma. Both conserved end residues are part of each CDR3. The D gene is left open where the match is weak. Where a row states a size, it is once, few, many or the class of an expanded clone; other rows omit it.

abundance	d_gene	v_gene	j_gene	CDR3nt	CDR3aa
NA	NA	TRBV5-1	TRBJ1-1	TGCGCCAGCAGCCGGGACGGAGCGGCGGCCACTGAAGCTTTCTTT	CASSRDGAAATEAFF
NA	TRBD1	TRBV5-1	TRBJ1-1	TGCGCCAGCAGCTCGTACACCCCCGGGACAGGGGGCGGAATGCGGTTGAACACTGAAGCTTTCTTT	CASSSYTPGTGGGMRLNTEAFF
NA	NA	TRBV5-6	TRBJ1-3	TGTGCCAGCAGCTCCCTACTGACAGGTCAAGGAAACACCATATATTTT	CASSSLLTGQGNTIYF
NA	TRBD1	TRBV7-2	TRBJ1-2	TGTGCCAGCAGCTTAGTGGGGACAGGGGTTGGCTATGGCTACACCTTC	CASSLVGTGVGYGYTF
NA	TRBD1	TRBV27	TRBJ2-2	TGTGCCAGCAGTTTGGGACAGGGTTTAACCGGGGAGCTGTTTTTT	CASSLGQGLTGELFF
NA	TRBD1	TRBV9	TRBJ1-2	TGTGCCAGCAGCGTTATGGGACAGGCAACCTATGGCTACACCTTC	CASSVMGQATYGYTF
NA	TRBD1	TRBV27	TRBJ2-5	TGTGCCAGCAGTTCACCCGGACAGGGGGGAGAGACCCAGTACTTC	CASSSPGQGGETQYF
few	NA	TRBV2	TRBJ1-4	TGTGCCAGTAACTCACAGGGTATTAATGAAAAACTGTTTTTT	CASNSQGINEKLFF
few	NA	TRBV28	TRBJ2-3	TGTGCCAGCAACAGAGATAGCACAGATACGCAGTATTTT	CASNRDSTDTQYF
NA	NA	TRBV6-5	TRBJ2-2	TGTGCCAGCAGTAGGTACCCGAACACCGGGGAGCTGTTTTTT	CASSRYPNTGELFF
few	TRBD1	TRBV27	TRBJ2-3	TGTGCCAGCAACCACAAGGGGGCGCAACCGTGGGTAGATACGCAGTATTTT	CASNHKGAQPWVDTQYF
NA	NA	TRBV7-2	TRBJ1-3	TGTGCCAGCAGCATAGGTTGGTCTGGAAACACCATATATTTT	CASSIGWSGNTIYF
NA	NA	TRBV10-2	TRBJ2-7	TGCGCCAGCTCGATAGCGGCCAGCTACGAGCAGTACTTC	CASSIAASYEQYF
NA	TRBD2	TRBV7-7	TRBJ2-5	TGTGCTAGCAGCACCGGACTAGCTCAGGGCCAAGAGACCCAGTACTTC	CASSTGLAQGQETQYF
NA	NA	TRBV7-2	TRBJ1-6	TGTGCCAGCAGCCCAGGACAGAATTCACCCCTCCACTTT	CASSPGQNSPLHF
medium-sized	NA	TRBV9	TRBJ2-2	TGTGCCAGCAGCGTAGCATGGAGAACCGGGGAGCTGTTTTTT	CASSVAWRTGELFF
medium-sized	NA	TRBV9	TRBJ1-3	TGTGCCAGCAGCGCCGGACGGGGCTCTGGAAACACCATATATTTT	CASSAGRGSGNTIYF
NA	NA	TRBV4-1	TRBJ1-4	TGCGCCAGCAGCCAAGAAGGGGGACCCAATGAAAAACTGTTTTTT	CASSQEGGPNEKLFF
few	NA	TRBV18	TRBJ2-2	TGTGCCAGCTCACCAAGCGGAACGAACACCGGGGAGCTGTTTTTT	CASSPSGTNTGELFF
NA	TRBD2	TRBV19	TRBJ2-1	TGTGCCAGTAGTATCCTTGGACTAGCGGGGGGGCATGTTGAGCAGTTCTTC	CASSILGLAGGHVEQFF
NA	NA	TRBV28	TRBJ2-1	TGTGCCAGCAGTCCGGAAGTAATCGGCAACTACAATGAGCAGTTCTTC	CASSPEVIGNYNEQFF
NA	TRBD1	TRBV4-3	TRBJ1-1	TGCGCCAGCAGCCAGAGGGCGTGGGGACAGGGATTATATAGGGGTTTCGCTGAAGCTTTCTTT	CASSQRAWGQGLYRGFAEAFF
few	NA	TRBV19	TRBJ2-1	TGTGCCAGTAGTATAGAGTTAGCCTCGAATGAGCAGTTCTTC	CASSIELASNEQFF
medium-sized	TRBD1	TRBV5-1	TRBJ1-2	TGCGCCACTAGAAGGGGGCTCTATGGCTACACCTTC	CATRRGLYGYTF
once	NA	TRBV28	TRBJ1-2	TGTGCCAGCAGTTTACCTCAGCAAGTTAACTATGGCTACACCTTC	CASSLPQQVNYGYTF
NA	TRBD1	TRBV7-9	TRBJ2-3	TGTGCCAGCAGCTTAGCAACCGGGACAGGGGGAGATACGCAGTATTTT	CASSLATGTGGDTQYF
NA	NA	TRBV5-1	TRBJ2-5	TGCGCCAGCAGCTTTAGCGGAACTCTCCAAGAGACCCAGTACTTC	CASSFSGTLQETQYF
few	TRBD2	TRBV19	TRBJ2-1	TGTGCCAGTAGTCCACTAGCGGGGTCCTACAATGAGCAGTTCTTC	CASSPLAGSYNEQFF
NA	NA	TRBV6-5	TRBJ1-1	TGTGCCAGCAGTCGAGACAGGAGCAACACTGAAGCTTTCTTT	CASSRDRSNTEAFF
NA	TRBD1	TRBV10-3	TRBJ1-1	TGTGCCATCAGTGAGTCACAGGGGGCGCCGATGGCTTTCTTT	CAISESQGAPMAFF
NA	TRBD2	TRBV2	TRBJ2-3	TGTGCCAGCAGTTTAGCGGGAAAAAACACAGATACGCAGTATTTT	CASSLAGKNTDTQYF
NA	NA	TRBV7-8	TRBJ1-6	TGTGCCAGCAGCTTAGGGGTGGGTGGAATCTCTAATTCACCCCTCCACTTT	CASSLGVGGISNSPLHF